The next 8 T cell receptor beta chains were all read from a single sample in a study of siplizumab effects on memory and regulatory T cells. Data came from immunoSEQ multiplex PCR; TCRdb stores just in-frame clones and leaves some out. This table holds over 80,000 clones, 85% to 95% found once. Sequenced: non-Treg CD4+ T cells sorted from blood. The receptors were sampled from a human donor in good health.

The chain has TRBV28 and TRBJ2-2, with D unclear. There are 12 residues in the CDR3. V lost 6 bases and J lost 4, with 6 bases in between. Germline V gives CDR1 MDHEN, CDR2 SYDVKM. CDR3 bases: TGTGCCAGCAGAGAGAGCACCGGGGAGCTGTTTTTT. Translation: CASRESTGELFF.

This clone turned up a few times. This chain uses TRBV5-1 with TRBJ1-1; D perhaps matches TRBD1 (6 bases). Trimming took 4 bases from V and 3 from J, leaving 13 bases between them. Per germline, CDR1 SGHRS and CDR2 YFSETQ. The CDR3 sequence is 14 residues long. CDR3 nucleotide sequence: TGCGCCAGCAGCAAAGATGGGACATACACTGAAGCTTTCTTT. Its translation: CASSKDGTYTEAFF. The entire variable domain, with the rest obtained from reference TRBV5-1 and TRBJ1-1, is as follows: KAGVTQTPRYLIKTRGQQVTLSCSPISGHRSVSWYQQTPGQGLQFLFEYFSETQRNKGNFPGRFSGRQFSNSRSEMNVSTLELGDSALYLCASSKDGTYTEAFFGQGTRLTVV.

The chain employs TRBV11-2 and TRBJ2-1, with D unclear. The V gene's germline CDR1 is SGHAT and CDR2 FQNNGV. This CDR3 is built from 15 residues. The ends were cut back, 5 bases at V and 0 bases at J, with 11 bases in the middle. The CDR3 here is CASSILGSSYNEQFF. The CDR3 nucleotides are TGTGCCAGCAGCATCTTAGGTAGCTCCTACAATGAGCAGTTCTTC.

The chain links TRBV20-1 to TRBJ2-3, with D hard to call. CDR3 length: 11 amino acids. Per the germline V gene, CDR1 is DFQATT and CDR2 is SNEGSKA (reference sequence). V shed 3 bases and J shed 6 bases, with 7 bases lying between them. Here the CDR3 DNA reads TGCAGTGCTAGTCATCAGGATACGCAGTATTTT. Its protein is CSASHQDTQYF.

The chain joins TRBV28 to TRBJ2-3; weak D call: TRBD1 (5 bases). Germline CDR1 is MDHEN and CDR2 is SYDVKM. Trimming removed 3 bases from V and 0 bases from J, with 10 bases in between. The CDR3 is made up of 15 amino acids. The CDR3 bases are TGTGCCAGCAGTTTCTGGACACATAGCACAGATACGCAGTATTTT. Protein: CASSFWTHSTDTQYF.

Concerning this clone itself: Additional DNA sequences in this sample encode the identical CDR3. The J gene is TRBJ1-5, the V gene TRBV2; perhaps TRBD1 as D (5 bases). The V gene lost 0 bases and the J gene lost 2 bases, with 11 bases spanning the gap. Germline CDR1 SNHLY, CDR2 FYNNEI. CDR3 length equals 16 residues. Here the CDR3 DNA reads TGTGCCAGCAGTGAAGCGCTTCGGGGGGGCAATCAGCCCCAGCATTTT. The encoded protein is CASSEALRGGNQPQHF.

V gene TRBV7-9 combines with J gene TRBJ2-2; D is uncertain. Germline assignment: CDR1 SEHNR and CDR2 FQNEAQ (reference sequence). The CDR3 is made up of 13 amino acids. V lost 5 bases, J lost 1 base, and 5 bases lay in between. The CDR3 loop is CASSLRNTGELFF. The CDR3 nucleotides are TGTGCCAGCAGCCTCAGGAACACCGGGGAGCTGTTTTTT. Together with reference TRBV7-9 and TRBJ2-2, the CDR3 gives the full variable domain: DTGVSQNPRHKITKRGQNVTFRCDPISEHNRLYWYRQTLGQGPEFLTYFQNEAQLEKSRLLSDRFSAERPKGSFSTLEIQRTEQGDSAMYLCASSLRNTGELFFGEGSRLTVL.

Remarks on this clone: This sample includes further DNA sequences coding for the same CDR3. The rearrangement joins TRBV27 to TRBJ1-1; no definite D call. In germline, CDR1 is MNHEY, CDR2 SMNVEV (reference sequence). This CDR3 is 13 amino acids long. V was trimmed by 6 bases and J by 5 bases, leaving 13 bases between them. The CDR3 protein is CASRAIRGTEAFF. The CDR3 coding sequence is TGTGCCAGCAGAGCCATACGCGGGACTGAAGCTTTCTTT.